This T cell receptor (beta chain) was obtained from a study of blood T cell repertoires in COVID-19 (dated by TCRdb to the early 2020s). In the study overall: The collaborator samples originated in the United States, Italy and Spain and spanned the acute and convalescent phases of COVID-19. Samples came from the ongoing ImmuneRACE study (first 160 participants) plus 1,254 subjects from 6 global collaborators. The prospective study material was composed of cDNA or gDNA derived from T cells, B-cell-depleted T cells, or PBMCs. Nearly every sample came with metadata listing a de-identified subject ID, COVID-19 status, age in years and sex. Where HLA class I and class II types were available, the types were taken from metadata supplied by the sample provider, not from assay-based typing. Deeply sampled blood TCRbeta repertoires from subjects exposed to, actively infected with, or recovered from COVID-19 were included in the dataset. A freely available public database, intended as a resource for researchers studying the immune response to SARS-CoV-2, is where the repertoires were released.

The collaborating institutions used their own protocols to collect whole blood in K2EDTA tubes. Collaborator samples were shipped for TCRbeta analysis as frozen whole blood, isolated PBMCs, or DNA extracted from either sample type. What the study reported, not specific to this receptor: Clinical and demographic metadata were provided uncurated, with the amount varying by source and participant.

Points on this clone: Its antigen remains undetermined. There are no base qualities to consult, and no much larger clone falls within one base.

The germline V gene sets CDR1 to MNHEY and CDR2 to SVGEGT. Germline trimming: 5 bases from V, 4 bases from J; junction bases outside gene matches: 5. From the cysteine through the phenylalanine, the CDR3 covers 14 amino acids. Kept here is only the CDR3 DNA, which spans 42 bases and is read in frame from base 1. TCRbeta CDR3 regions were amplified from genomic DNA using the immunoSEQ Assay, a bias-controlled multiplex PCR. For the original study's pipeline: Nucleated cell counts per sample were estimated from amplification of reference gene primers within the assay. To quantify the absolute abundance of each unique TCRbeta CDR3 rearrangement, sequence reads were collapsed and filtered. For each sample, productive Simpson clonality was calculated by taking the square root of Simpson's diversity index across productive rearrangements. TCRdb carries this immuneACCESS record with in-frame sequences only. Its versions omit some clonotypes, under half of them owing to an unresolved V gene in the studies checked, with the rest unexplained. V and J calls and clone size follow that table, whereas D and trimming were derived from the DNA. The sample records about 110,000 clones, around four fifths of which are singletons. About 15% of the sample comes from the top ten.

The receptor was derived from an older woman with acute or convalescent COVID-19. The sequence is built from TRBV6-2 or TRBV6-3 and TRBJ2-1, with TRBD2 identical over 7 junction bases. Sequencing input: peripheral blood. The CDR3 protein sequence reads: CASSLGGRYNEQFF. The bases are TGTGCCAGCAGTCTCGGGGGGAGGTACAATGAGCAGTTCTTC.